The clone carrying this T cell receptor beta chain has at least ten counts. Its target is not known. The sample is drawn from a study of T-cell reconstitution after alpha-beta-depleted transplantation in children. Notes on the study in general: Expanded clones from the graft, numbering several hundred, reportedly supplied alpha-beta T cells about two months after transplant. There were some patients whose high TCRbeta diversity at day 60 came from surviving recipient T cells and thymic progenitors. Newly generated T cells supplied most T-cell counts and diversity one year post-transplant.

TCRbeta library construction was performed incorporating unique molecular identifiers. TCRdb re-called the PCR reads with MiXCR, one entry per CDR3 protein. Altogether over 100,000 distinct CDR3 sequences are present, 10% to 13% being singletons, with the ten largest covering under 35%. The V segment lost 4 bases and the J segment 5 bases; nucleotides outside the gene matches: 5. The CDR3 totals 13 residues. The germline gives CDR1 SGHRS, CDR2 YFSETQ. This TCR was sampled from a boy between 2 and 15 years old with acute lymphoblastic leukemia, due to receive a stem cell transplant. The sample in question was PBMCs, obtained before TCRalphabeta/CD19-depleted stem cell transplant. The gene calls are TRBV5-1 and TRBJ1-1; 7 positions match TRBD1. The CDR3 bases are TGCGCCAGCAGCGAGACAGGGAAAACTGAAGCTTTCTTT. Translated, it gives CASSETGKTEAFF.